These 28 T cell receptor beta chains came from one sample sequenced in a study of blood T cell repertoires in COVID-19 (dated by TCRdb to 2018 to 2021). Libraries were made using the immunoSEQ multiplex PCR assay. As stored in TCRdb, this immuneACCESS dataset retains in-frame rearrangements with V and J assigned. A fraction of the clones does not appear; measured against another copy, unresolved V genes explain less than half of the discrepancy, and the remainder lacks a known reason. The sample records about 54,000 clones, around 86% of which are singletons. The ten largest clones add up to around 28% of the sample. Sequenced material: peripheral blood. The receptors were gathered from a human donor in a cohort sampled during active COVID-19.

CDR3 in DNA: TGCGCCAGCAGCCACCGGGACAGGGGGCTCGAGCAGTACTTC. It yields the protein CASSHRDRGLEQYF. This chain connects TRBV5-1 to TRBJ2-7; 12 nucleotides line up with TRBD1. CDR1 is SGHRS, CDR2 YFSETQ, per germline. The CDR3 loop spans 14 amino acids. Germline trimming cut 4 bases from V and 6 bases from J; bases unmatched to any gene: 5. Drawing the rest from reference TRBV5-1 and TRBJ2-7, the complete variable domain is KAGVTQTPRYLIKTRGQQVTLSCSPISGHRSVSWYQQTPGQGLQFLFEYFSETQRNKGNFPGRFSGRQFSNSRSEMNVSTLELGDSALYLCASSHRDRGLEQYFGPGTRLTVT.

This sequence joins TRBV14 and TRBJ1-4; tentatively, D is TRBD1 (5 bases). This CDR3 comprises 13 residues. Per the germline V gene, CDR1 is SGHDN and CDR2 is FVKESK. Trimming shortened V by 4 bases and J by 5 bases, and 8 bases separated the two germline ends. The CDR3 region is CASSRDLNEKLFF. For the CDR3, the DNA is TGTGCCAGCAGCCGGGACTTAAATGAAAAACTGTTTTTT.

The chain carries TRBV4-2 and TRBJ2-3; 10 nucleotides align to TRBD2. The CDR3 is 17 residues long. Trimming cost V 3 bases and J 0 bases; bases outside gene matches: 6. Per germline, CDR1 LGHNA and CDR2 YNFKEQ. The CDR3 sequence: CASSHNLAGASTDTQYF. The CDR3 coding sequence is TGTGCCAGCAGCCACAACCTAGCGGGGGCTAGCACAGATACGCAGTATTTT.

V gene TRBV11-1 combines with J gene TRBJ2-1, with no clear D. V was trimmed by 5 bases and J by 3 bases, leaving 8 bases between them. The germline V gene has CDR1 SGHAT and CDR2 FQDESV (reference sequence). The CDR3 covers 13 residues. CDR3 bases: TGTGCCAGCAGCCCGACATACTACAATGAGCAGTTCTTC. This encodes CASSPTYYNEQFF.

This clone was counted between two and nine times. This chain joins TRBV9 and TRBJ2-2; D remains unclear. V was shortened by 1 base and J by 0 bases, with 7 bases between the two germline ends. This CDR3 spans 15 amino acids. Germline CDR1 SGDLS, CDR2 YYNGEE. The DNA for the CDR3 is TGTGCCAGCAGCGTACGGCAGGCGAACACCGGGGAGCTGTTTTTT. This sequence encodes CASSVRQANTGELFF. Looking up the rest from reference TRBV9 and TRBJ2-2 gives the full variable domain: DSGVTQTPKHLITATGQRVTLRCSPRSGDLSVYWYQQSLDQGLQFLIQYYNGEERAKGNILERFSAQQFPDLHSELNLSSLELGDSALYFCASSVRQANTGELFFGEGSRLTVL.

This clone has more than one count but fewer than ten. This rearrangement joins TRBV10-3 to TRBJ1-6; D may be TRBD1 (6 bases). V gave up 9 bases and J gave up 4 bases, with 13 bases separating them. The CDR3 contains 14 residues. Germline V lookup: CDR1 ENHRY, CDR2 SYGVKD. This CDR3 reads CAIQGGDYNSPLHF. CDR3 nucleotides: TGTGCCATACAGGGTGGTGATTATAATTCACCCCTCCACTTT.

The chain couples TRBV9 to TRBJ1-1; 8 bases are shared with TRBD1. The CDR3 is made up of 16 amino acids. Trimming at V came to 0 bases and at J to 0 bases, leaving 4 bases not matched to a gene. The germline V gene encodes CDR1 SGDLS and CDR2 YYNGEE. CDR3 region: CASSVGGTGMNTEAFF. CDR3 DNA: TGTGCCAGCAGCGTAGGGGGGACAGGCATGAACACTGAAGCTTTCTTT.

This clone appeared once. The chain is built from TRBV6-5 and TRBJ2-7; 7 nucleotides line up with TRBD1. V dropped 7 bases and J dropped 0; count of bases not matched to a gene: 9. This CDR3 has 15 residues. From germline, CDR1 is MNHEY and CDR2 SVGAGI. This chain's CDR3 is CASTPGGDSSYEQYF. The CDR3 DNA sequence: TGTGCCAGCACCCCCGGTGGGGACAGCTCCTACGAGCAGTACTTC.

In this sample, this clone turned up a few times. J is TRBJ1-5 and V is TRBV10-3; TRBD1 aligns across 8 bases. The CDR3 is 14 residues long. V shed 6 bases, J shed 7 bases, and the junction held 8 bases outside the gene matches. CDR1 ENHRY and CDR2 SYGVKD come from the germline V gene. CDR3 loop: CAIRSGQGSQPQHF. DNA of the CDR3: TGTGCCATCAGGTCCGGACAGGGATCCCAGCCCCAGCATTTT.

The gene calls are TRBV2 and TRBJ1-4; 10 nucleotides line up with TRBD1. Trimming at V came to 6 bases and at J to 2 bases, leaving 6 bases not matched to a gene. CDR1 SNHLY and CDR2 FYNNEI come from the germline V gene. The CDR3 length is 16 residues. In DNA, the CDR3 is TGTGCCAGCAGCCGACAGGGGGCGCGGACTAATGAAAAACTGTTTTTT. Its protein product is CASSRQGARTNEKLFF. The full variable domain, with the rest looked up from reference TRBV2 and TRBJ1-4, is EPEVTQTPSHQVTQMGQEVILRCVPISNHLYFYWYRQILGQKVEFLVSFYNNEISEKSEIFDDQFSVERPDGSNFTLKIRSTKLEDSAMYFCASSRQGARTNEKLFFGSGTQLSVL.

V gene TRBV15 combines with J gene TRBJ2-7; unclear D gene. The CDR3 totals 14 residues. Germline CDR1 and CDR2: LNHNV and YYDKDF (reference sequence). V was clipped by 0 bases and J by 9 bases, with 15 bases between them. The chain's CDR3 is CATSRDGLPAGQYF. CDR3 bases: TGTGCCACCAGCAGAGATGGTCTACCCGCCGGGCAGTACTTC.

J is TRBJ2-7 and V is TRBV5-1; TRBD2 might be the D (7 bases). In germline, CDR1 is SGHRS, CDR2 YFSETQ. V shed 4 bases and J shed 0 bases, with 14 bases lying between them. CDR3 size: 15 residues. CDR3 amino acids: CASSPRGGSSYEQYF. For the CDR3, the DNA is TGCGCCAGCAGCCCGAGGGGGGGGAGCTCCTACGAGCAGTACTTC.

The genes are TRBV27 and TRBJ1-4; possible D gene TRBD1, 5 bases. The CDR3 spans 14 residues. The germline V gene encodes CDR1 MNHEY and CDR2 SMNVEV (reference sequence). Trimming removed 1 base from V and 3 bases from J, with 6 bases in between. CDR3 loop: CASSLWGPNEKLFF. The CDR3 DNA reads TGTGCCAGCAGTTTATGGGGCCCTAATGAAAAACTGTTTTTT.

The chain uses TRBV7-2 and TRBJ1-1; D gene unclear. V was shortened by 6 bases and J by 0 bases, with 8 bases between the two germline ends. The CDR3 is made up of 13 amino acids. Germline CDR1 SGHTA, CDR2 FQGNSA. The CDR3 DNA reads TGTGCCAGCAGTCCCACGGTGAACACTGAAGCTTTCTTT. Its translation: CASSPTVNTEAFF.

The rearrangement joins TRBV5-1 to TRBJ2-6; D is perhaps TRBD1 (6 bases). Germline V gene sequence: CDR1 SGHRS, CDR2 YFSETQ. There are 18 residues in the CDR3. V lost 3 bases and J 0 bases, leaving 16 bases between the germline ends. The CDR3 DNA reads TGCGCCAGCAGCTCCTCGCGGACAGATCCCTCTGGGGCCAACGTCCTGACTTTC. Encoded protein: CASSSSRTDPSGANVLTF.

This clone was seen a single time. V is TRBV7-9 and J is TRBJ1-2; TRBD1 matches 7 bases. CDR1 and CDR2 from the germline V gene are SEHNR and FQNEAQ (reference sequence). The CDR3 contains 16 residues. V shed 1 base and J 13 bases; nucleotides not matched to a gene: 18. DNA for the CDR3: TGTGCCAGCAGCTTAGAGGGGGCGCGGGACGGCACGTCTCTCACCTTC. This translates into CASSLEGARDGTSLTF.

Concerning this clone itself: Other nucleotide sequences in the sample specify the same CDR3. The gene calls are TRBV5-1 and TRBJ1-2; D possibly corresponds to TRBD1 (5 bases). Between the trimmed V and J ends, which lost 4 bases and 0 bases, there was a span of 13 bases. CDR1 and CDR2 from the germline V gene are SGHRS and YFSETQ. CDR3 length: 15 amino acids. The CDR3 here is CASSRTGGTNYGYTF. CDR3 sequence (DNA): TGCGCCAGCAGCCGGACTGGGGGGACTAACTATGGCTACACCTTC.

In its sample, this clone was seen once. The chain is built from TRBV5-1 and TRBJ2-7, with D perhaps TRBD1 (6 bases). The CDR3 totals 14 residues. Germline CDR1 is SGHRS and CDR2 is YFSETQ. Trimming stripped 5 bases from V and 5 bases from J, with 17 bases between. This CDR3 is CASRKGQLLDEQYF. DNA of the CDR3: TGCGCCAGCAGAAAAGGACAGCTACTCGACGAGCAGTACTTC. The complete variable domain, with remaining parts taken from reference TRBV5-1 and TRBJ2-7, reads KAGVTQTPRYLIKTRGQQVTLSCSPISGHRSVSWYQQTPGQGLQFLFEYFSETQRNKGNFPGRFSGRQFSNSRSEMNVSTLELGDSALYLCASRKGQLLDEQYFGPGTRLTVT.

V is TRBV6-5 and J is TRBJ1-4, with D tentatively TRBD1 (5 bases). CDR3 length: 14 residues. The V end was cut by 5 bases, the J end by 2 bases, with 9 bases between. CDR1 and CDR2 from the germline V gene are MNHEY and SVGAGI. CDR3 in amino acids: CASSRGWTNEKLFF. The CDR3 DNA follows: TGTGCCAGCAGTCGGGGGTGGACTAATGAAAAACTGTTTTTT.

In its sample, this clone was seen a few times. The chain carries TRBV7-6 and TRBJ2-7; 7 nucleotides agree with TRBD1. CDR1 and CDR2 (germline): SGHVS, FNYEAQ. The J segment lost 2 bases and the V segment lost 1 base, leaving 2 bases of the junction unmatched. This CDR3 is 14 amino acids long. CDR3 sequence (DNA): TGTGCCAGCAGCTTAGAACAGGGGCCCTACGAGCAGTACTTC. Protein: CASSLEQGPYEQYF.

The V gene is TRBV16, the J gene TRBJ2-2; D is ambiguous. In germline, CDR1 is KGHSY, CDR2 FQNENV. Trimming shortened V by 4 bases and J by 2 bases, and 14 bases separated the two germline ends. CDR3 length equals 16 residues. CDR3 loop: CASSPLPQANTGELFF. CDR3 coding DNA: TGTGCCAGCAGCCCCCTTCCCCAGGCCAACACCGGGGAGCTGTTTTTT.

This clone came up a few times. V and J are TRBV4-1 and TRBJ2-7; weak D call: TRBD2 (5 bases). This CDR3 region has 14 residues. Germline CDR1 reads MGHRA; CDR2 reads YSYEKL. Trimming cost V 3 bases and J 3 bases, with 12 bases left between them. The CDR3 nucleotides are TGCGCCAGCAGCCACCTCCCGGACTTCTACGAGCAGTACTTC. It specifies CASSHLPDFYEQYF.

The CDR3 nucleotides are TGTGCCAGCAGTTACTCGCACCAGAACTATGGCTACACCTTC. Amino acid sequence: CASSYSHQNYGYTF. J is TRBJ1-2 and V is TRBV6-5, with D uncertain. The V gene lost 0 bases and the J gene lost 2 bases, with 7 bases spanning the gap. The CDR3 sequence is 14 residues long. Germline loops: CDR1 MNHEY, CDR2 SVGAGI.

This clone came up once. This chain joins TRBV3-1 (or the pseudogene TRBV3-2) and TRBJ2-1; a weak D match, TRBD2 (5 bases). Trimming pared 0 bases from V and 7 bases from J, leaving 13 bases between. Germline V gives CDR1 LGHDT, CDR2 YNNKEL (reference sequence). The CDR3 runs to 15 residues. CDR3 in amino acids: CASSQDTVGVNEQFF. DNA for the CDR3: TGTGCCAGCAGCCAAGATACGGTCGGGGTAAATGAGCAGTTCTTC.

The CDR3 region is CSASRDWLKNIQYF. CDR3 bases: TGCAGTGCTAGTAGAGACTGGTTAAAAAACATTCAGTACTTC. The chain recombines TRBV20-1 with TRBJ2-4; unclear D gene. The CDR3 contains 14 residues. V lost 3 bases and J 4 bases, leaving 13 bases between the germline ends. The germline gives CDR1 DFQATT, CDR2 SNEGSKA (reference sequence).

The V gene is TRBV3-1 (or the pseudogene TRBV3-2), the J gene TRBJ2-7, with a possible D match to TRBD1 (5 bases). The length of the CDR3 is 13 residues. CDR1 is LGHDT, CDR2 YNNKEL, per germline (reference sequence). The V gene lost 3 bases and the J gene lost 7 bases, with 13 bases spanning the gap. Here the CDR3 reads CASSQEGVREQYF. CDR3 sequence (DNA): TGTGCCAGCAGCCAGGAAGGGGTGCGAGAGCAGTACTTC.

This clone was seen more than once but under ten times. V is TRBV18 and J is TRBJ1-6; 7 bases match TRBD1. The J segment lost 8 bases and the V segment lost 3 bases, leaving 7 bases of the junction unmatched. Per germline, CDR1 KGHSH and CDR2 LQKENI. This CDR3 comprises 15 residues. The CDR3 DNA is TGTGCCAGCTCACCGTCAGGGGGAAGGGATTCACCCCTCCACTTT. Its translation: CASSPSGGRDSPLHF.

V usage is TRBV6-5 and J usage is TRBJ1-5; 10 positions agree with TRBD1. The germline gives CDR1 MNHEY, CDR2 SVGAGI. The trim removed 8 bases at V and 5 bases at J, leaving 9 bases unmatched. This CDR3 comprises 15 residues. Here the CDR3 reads CASPEDRGVYQPQHF. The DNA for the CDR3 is TGTGCCAGCCCTGAGGACAGGGGGGTTTATCAGCCCCAGCATTTT.